The rows below give T cell receptor beta chains drawn from one sample of a study of blood T cell repertoires in COVID-19. Clones were sequenced by immunoSEQ multiplex PCR, and TCRdb holds only the in-frame ones, with some missing. Among some 200,000 clones listed, around 80% were seen once. The source material was peripheral blood. The receptors derive from a human donor with acute or convalescent COVID-19. The donor label of this sample is uncertain. CDR3s include the opening cysteine and the closing phenylalanine or tryptophan. The D gene is left open where the match is weak. Rows may omit the clone size; those that give it use once, few, many or a size class.

j_gene,d_gene,v_gene,abundance,CDR3aa,CDR3nt
TRBJ1-4,TRBD1,TRBV5-1,.,CASSRSGTGVEKLFF,TGCGCCAGCAGCAGATCCGGGACAGGGGTTGAAAAACTGTTTTTT
TRBJ2-1,.,TRBV9,.,CASSSAGRNEQFF,TGTGCCAGCAGCTCGGCGGGACGGAATGAGCAGTTCTTC
TRBJ1-1,.,TRBV9,.,CASSAGDLRRTEAFF,TGTGCCAGCAGCGCTGGAGACTTAAGAAGGACTGAAGCTTTCTTT
TRBJ2-3,.,TRBV29-1,.,CSAPQGSGGYSTDTQYF,TGCAGCGCCCCACAGGGCTCTGGCGGGTACAGCACAGATACGCAGTATTTT
TRBJ2-7,TRBD2,TRBV28,.,CASSLFLAGAEEQYF,TGTGCCAGCAGTTTATTCCTAGCGGGAGCGGAAGAGCAGTACTTC
TRBJ1-1,.,TRBV29-1,.,CSARGGENTEAFF,TGCAGCGCCCGGGGGGGAGAGAACACTGAAGCTTTCTTT
TRBJ1-5,.,TRBV6-1,.,CASSEEQASNQPQHF,TGTGCCAGCAGTGAAGAGCAGGCGAGCAATCAGCCCCAGCATTTT
TRBJ2-5,TRBD2,TRBV5-6,.,CASSYGLAGQETQYF,TGTGCCAGCAGTTATGGACTAGCGGGGCAAGAGACCCAGTACTTC
TRBJ1-2,.,TRBV7-9,once,CASSLMGSGYTF,TGTGCCAGCAGCTTAATGGGGAGTGGCTACACCTTC
TRBJ2-7,TRBD2,TRBV5-4,.,CASSSGGLARFAGDEQYF,TGTGCCAGCAGCTCCGGGGGACTAGCCCGCTTCGCCGGGGACGAGCAGTACTTC
TRBJ2-7,TRBD2,TRBV3-1/TRBV3-2,.,CASSQVGAGVEQYF,TGTGCCAGCAGCCAAGTTGGAGCGGGAGTCGAGCAGTACTTC
TRBJ1-2,.,TRBV27,.,CASSRQGNYGYTF,TGTGCCAGCAGCCGCCAGGGGAACTATGGCTACACCTTC
TRBJ1-5,.,TRBV6-2/TRBV6-3,.,CASSPLRTEAQPQHF,TGTGCCAGCAGTCCGCTTCGGACAGAAGCTCAGCCCCAGCATTTT
TRBJ2-1,.,TRBV19,few,CASSGNRASSYNEQFF,TGTGCCAGTAGCGGGAACCGGGCCTCCTCCTACAATGAGCAGTTCTTC
TRBJ2-3,TRBD2,TRBV5-5,.,CASSLEAGGSGTDTQYF,TGTGCCAGCAGTTTGGAAGCTGGCGGGAGTGGCACAGATACGCAGTATTTT
TRBJ2-1,.,TRBV6-5,.,CASSYSRTRREFF,TGTGCCAGCAGTTACTCGAGGACTCGCCGTGAGTTCTTC
TRBJ2-7,TRBD1,TRBV6-1,.,CASSEGQGMAYEQYF,TGTGCCAGCAGTGAAGGACAGGGGATGGCCTACGAGCAGTACTTC
TRBJ1-1,.,TRBV6-5,.,CASSKHQGGDTEAFF,TGTGCCAGCAGCAAACACCAGGGTGGCGACACTGAAGCTTTCTTT
TRBJ1-2,.,TRBV2,.,CASSESYGYTF,TGTGCCAGCAGTGAATCTTATGGCTACACCTTC
TRBJ1-2,.,TRBV6-5,.,CASSYVPQDGYTF,TGTGCCAGCAGTTACGTCCCCCAGGATGGCTACACCTTC
TRBJ1-3,.,TRBV10-3,.,CAINEGSGNTIYF,TGTGCCATCAACGAGGGCTCTGGAAACACCATATATTTT
TRBJ1-2,TRBD1,TRBV3-1/TRBV3-2,few,CASSQDSPGQRYYGYTF,TGTGCCAGCAGCCAGGATTCCCCGGGACAGCGATACTATGGCTACACCTTC
TRBJ2-7,TRBD1,TRBV18,.,CASSPPGQGYEQYF,TGTGCCAGCTCACCTCCGGGACAGGGCTACGAGCAGTACTTC
TRBJ2-7,TRBD1,TRBV7-2,.,CASSSQQGSGYEQYF,TGTGCCAGCAGCTCTCAACAGGGGTCGGGCTACGAGCAGTACTTC
TRBJ2-7,TRBD2,TRBV3-1/TRBV3-2,.,CASSQGLGLVYEQYF,TGTGCCAGCAGCCAAGGACTCGGACTAGTCTACGAGCAGTACTTC
TRBJ1-5,.,TRBV9,.,CASSGGGSSNQPQHF,TGTGCCAGCAGCGGCGGGGGGAGCAGCAATCAGCCCCAGCATTTT
TRBJ2-7,.,TRBV5-1,.,CASSGSVARTYEQYF,TGCGCCAGCAGCGGCTCAGTGGCCAGGACCTACGAGCAGTACTTC
TRBJ2-5,.,TRBV30,many,CAWSRGQETQYF,TGTGCCTGGAGCAGGGGCCAAGAGACCCAGTACTTC
TRBJ1-1,.,TRBV30,.,CAWSLRRGGVNTEAFF,TGTGCCTGGAGTCTACGCAGGGGAGGGGTGAACACTGAAGCTTTCTTT
TRBJ1-2,TRBD1,TRBV10-3,few,CAISDPGQGDYGYTF,TGTGCCATCAGTGATCCGGGACAGGGGGACTATGGCTACACCTTC
TRBJ1-5,TRBD1,TRBV29-1,.,CSVSTGTTSDYSNQPQHF,TGCAGCGTCTCGACAGGGACCACTTCCGATTATAGCAATCAGCCCCAGCATTTT
TRBJ1-2,.,TRBV10-3,.,CAISGGLPHGYTF,TGTGCCATCAGTGGGGGACTCCCTCATGGCTACACCTTC
TRBJ1-6,TRBD1,TRBV18,few,CASSPRDSSNSPLHF,TGTGCCAGCTCACCGAGGGACAGCTCAAATTCACCCCTCCACTTT
TRBJ1-5,TRBD1,TRBV10-3,.,CAIRATGDNQPQHF,TGTGCCATCAGGGCTACAGGGGACAATCAGCCCCAGCATTTT
TRBJ1-3,TRBD1,TRBV9,few,CASSVSGGAAGNTIYF,TGTGCCAGCAGCGTTTCAGGGGGCGCCGCTGGAAACACCATATATTTT
TRBJ2-2,TRBD1,TRBV6-1,once,CASSARPGTGITGELFF,TGTGCCAGCAGTGCCCGGCCCGGGACAGGGATAACCGGGGAGCTGTTTTTT
TRBJ2-7,.,TRBV6-5,.,CASSRFSGTDYEQYF,TGTGCCAGCAGCCGCTTTTCAGGGACTGACTACGAGCAGTACTTC
TRBJ2-3,.,TRBV19,once,CASRPGPSTDTQYF,TGTGCCAGCCGGCCAGGCCCTAGCACAGATACGCAGTATTTT
TRBJ1-1,.,TRBV28,.,CASSLVGTEAFF,TGTGCCAGCAGTTTGGTCGGGACTGAAGCTTTCTTT
TRBJ2-5,TRBD2,TRBV19,.,CASSQTSGTGGTQYF,TGTGCCAGTAGTCAGACTAGCGGGACGGGAGGGACCCAGTACTTC
TRBJ1-5,TRBD1,TRBV30,.,CAWGPGQALPQHF,TGTGCCTGGGGACCGGGACAGGCTTTACCCCAGCATTTT
TRBJ2-2,.,TRBV7-2,.,CASSLLRDGELFF,TGTGCCAGCAGCTTGCTCCGCGACGGGGAGCTGTTTTTT
TRBJ1-5,TRBD1,TRBV6-1,once,CASSDLVGTGNQPQHF,TGTGCCAGCAGTGATCTCGTGGGGACAGGCAATCAGCCCCAGCATTTT
TRBJ1-6,TRBD1,TRBV2,.,CASTPRGGTGSPLHF,TGTGCCAGCACCCCGAGAGGGGGGACAGGCTCACCCCTCCACTTT
TRBJ2-2,TRBD2,TRBV7-3,.,CASSLGGISAGELFF,TGTGCCAGCAGCCTCGGGGGGATCAGTGCCGGGGAGCTGTTTTTT
TRBJ1-4,TRBD1,TRBV28,once,CASSSRTGRNEKLFF,TGTGCCAGCAGCAGTAGGACAGGGCGAAATGAAAAACTGTTTTTT
TRBJ1-5,TRBD1,TRBV28,.,CASSWGAGGVQPQHF,TGTGCCAGCAGTTGGGGGGCAGGGGGCGTTCAGCCCCAGCATTTT
TRBJ2-2,.,TRBV2,.,CASSAAGQTGELFF,TGTGCCAGCAGTGCGGCGGGACAGACCGGGGAGCTGTTTTTT
TRBJ2-1,TRBD1,TRBV18,.,CASSPPGQGYNEQFF,TGTGCCAGCTCACCTCCGGGACAGGGTTACAATGAGCAGTTCTTC
TRBJ2-7,TRBD1,TRBV14,once,CASSHPGQVNEQYF,TGTGCCAGCAGCCACCCGGGACAGGTGAACGAGCAGTACTTC
TRBJ2-2,.,TRBV3-1/TRBV3-2,.,CASSRQGGNGELFF,TGTGCCAGCAGCCGGCAGGGAGGCAACGGGGAGCTGTTTTTT
TRBJ1-4,TRBD1,TRBV9,.,CASSVGQGFGEKLFF,TGTGCCAGCAGCGTCGGACAGGGGTTTGGTGAAAAACTGTTTTTT
TRBJ1-2,.,TRBV18,.,CASSPEREGYTF,TGTGCCAGCTCACCCGAGAGGGAAGGCTACACCTTC
TRBJ2-2,TRBD2,TRBV7-6,.,CASSGRLGAGVGELFF,TGTGCCAGCAGCGGACGACTAGGCGCGGGGGTCGGGGAGCTGTTTTTT